Below, one T cell receptor (beta chain) is given with its context. The data stem from a study of shared clonotypes between healthy human individuals. Study details: A couple of women and three men aged 18 to 49 made up the donors.

At deep level, the assay was performed. Repertoires were generated with immunoSEQ multiplex PCR, while TCRdb's copy carries only in-frame clones and drops some. Altogether more than 200,000 clones are present, over 60% being singletons, with the ten largest covering 11%. Germline lookup yields CDR1 MNHEY and CDR2 SMNVEV (reference sequence). CDR3 length: 13 amino acids. V lost 7 bases to trimming and J lost 2 bases, with 12 bases between them. Sequences were obtained from memory CD4+ T cells sorted from blood. Indicated subset: CD45RA-negative fraction. The clonotype originates from a young man in good health. The chain has TRBV27 and TRBJ2-7; D ambiguous. CDR3 sequence reads: CASTKDGAYEQYF. CDR3 nucleotide sequence: TGTGCCAGCACCAAGGACGGCGCCTACGAGCAGTACTTC.